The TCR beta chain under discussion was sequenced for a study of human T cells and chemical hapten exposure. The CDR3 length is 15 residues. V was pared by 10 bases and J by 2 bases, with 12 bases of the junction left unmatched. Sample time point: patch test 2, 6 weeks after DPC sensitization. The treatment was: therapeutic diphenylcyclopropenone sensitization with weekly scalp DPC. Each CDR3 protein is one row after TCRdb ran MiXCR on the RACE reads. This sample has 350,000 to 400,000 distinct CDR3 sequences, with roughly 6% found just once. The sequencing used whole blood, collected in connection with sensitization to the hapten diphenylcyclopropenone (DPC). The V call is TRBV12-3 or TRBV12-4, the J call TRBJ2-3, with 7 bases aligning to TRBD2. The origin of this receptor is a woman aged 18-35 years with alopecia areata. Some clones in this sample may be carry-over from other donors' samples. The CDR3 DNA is TGTGCCACCCGCCGCAGCGGGGACCTCACAGATACGCAGTATTTT. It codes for CATRRSGDLTDTQYF.